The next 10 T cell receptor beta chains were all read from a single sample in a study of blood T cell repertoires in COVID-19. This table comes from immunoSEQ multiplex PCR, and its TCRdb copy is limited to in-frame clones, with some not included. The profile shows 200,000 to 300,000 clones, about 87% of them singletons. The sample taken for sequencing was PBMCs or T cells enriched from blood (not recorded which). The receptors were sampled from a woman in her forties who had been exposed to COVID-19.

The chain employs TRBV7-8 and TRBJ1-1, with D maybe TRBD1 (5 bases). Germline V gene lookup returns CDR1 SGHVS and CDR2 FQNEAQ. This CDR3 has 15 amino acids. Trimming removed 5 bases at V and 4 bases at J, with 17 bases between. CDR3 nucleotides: TGTGCCAGCAGCCAGATCAGGGACTTACGCACTGAAGCTTTCTTT. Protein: CASSQIRDLRTEAFF.

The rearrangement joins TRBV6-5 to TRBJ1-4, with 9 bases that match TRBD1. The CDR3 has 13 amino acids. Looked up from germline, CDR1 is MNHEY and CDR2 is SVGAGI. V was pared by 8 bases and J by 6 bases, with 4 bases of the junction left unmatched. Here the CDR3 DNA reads TGTGCCAGCTCCCGGACAGGGGATGAAAAACTGTTTTTT. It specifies CASSRTGDEKLFF.

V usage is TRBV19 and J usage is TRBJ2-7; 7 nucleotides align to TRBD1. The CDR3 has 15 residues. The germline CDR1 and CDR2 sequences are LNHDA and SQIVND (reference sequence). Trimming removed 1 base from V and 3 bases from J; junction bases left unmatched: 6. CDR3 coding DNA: TGTGCCAGTAGTATAGTCCCGGGACAGAACTACGAGCAGTACTTC. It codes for CASSIVPGQNYEQYF.

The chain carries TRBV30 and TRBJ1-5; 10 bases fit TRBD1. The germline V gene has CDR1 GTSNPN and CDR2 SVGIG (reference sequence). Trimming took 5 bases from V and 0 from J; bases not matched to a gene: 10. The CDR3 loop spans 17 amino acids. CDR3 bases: TGTGCCTGGCAGCAGACAGGGGGCTACTATAGCAATCAGCCCCAGCATTTT. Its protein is CAWQQTGGYYSNQPQHF.

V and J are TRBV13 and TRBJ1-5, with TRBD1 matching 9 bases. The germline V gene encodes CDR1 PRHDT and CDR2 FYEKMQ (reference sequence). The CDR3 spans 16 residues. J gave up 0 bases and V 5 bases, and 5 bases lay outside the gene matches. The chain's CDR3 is CASSRTGGYSNQPQHF. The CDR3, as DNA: TGTGCCAGCAGCAGAACAGGGGGCTATAGCAATCAGCCCCAGCATTTT. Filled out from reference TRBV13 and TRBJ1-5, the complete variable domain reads AAGVIQSPRHLIKEKRETATLKCYPIPRHDTVYWYQQGPGQDPQFLISFYEKMQSDKGSIPDRFSAQQFSDYHSELNMSSLELGDSALYFCASSRTGGYSNQPQHFGDGTRLSIL.

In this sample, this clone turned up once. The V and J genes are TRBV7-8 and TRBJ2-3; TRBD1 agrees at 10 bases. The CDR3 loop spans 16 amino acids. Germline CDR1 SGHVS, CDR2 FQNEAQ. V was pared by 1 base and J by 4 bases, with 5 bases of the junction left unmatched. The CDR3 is CASSLEAGTGADTQYF. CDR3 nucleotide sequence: TGTGCCAGCAGCTTAGAGGCCGGGACAGGGGCAGATACGCAGTATTTT.

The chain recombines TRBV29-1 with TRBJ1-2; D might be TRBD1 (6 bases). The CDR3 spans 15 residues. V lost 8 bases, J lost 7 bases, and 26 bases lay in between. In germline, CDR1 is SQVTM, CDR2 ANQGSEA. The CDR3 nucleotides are TGCAGCACAAACCCTGGGGGGGCCGATAGGAGTGGCTACACCTTC. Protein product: CSTNPGGADRSGYTF.

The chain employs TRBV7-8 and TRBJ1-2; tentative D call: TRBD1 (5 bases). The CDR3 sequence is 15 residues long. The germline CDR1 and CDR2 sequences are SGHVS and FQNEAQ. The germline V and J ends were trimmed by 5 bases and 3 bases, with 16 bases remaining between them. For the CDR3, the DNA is TGTGCCAGCAGCGAACCAGGGCGCATCCACTATGGCTACACCTTC. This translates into CASSEPGRIHYGYTF.

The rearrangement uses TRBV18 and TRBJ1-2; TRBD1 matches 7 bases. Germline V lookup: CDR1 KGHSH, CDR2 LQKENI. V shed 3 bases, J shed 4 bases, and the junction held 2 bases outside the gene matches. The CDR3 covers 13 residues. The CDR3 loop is CASSPGTVYGYTF. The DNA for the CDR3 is TGTGCCAGCTCACCCGGGACAGTCTATGGCTACACCTTC.

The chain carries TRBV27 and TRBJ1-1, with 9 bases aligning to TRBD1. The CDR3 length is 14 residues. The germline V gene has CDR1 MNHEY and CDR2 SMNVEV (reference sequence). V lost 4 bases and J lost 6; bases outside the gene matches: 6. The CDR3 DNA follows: TGTGCCAGCAGTTCTCGGGACAGGGTGCCTGAAGCTTTCTTT. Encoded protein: CASSSRDRVPEAFF.